These 5 T cell receptor beta chains originate from one sample sequenced in a study of spatial heterogeneity in lung cancer. TCRdb fed the 5' RACE reads into MiXCR, producing one record per CDR3 protein. In the table there are under 30,000 distinct CDR3 sequences, around 6.1% of which are singletons. Time point reported: blood at routine non-recurrence follow-up after resection. No cells were sorted before sequencing. The whole RNA sequenced was extracted from tumor, nontumor lung or frozen PBMC. Sequenced material: PBMCs, taken at follow-up. The receptors originated from a male donor with early-stage non-small cell lung cancer.

The chain has TRBV20-1 and TRBJ1-1; D call uncertain. The CDR3 spans 13 residues. Germline V lookup: CDR1 DFQATT, CDR2 SNEGSKA (reference sequence). Trimming removed 3 bases at V and 1 base at J, with 9 bases between. CDR3 bases: TGCAGTGCTAGGAGTCAGCCGAACACTGAAGCTTTCTTT. Its translation is CSARSQPNTEAFF.

The table lists this clonotype with a few counts. The chain recombines TRBV20-1 with TRBJ2-7, with TRBD1 matching over 7 bases. The CDR3 has 14 residues. With V trimmed by 0 bases and J by 1 base, 3 bases remained unmatched. In germline, CDR1 is DFQATT, CDR2 SNEGSKA (reference sequence). The CDR3 reads CSARDLTGSYEQYF. CDR3 nucleotide sequence: TGCAGTGCTAGAGATTTGACAGGGTCCTACGAGCAGTACTTC.

Concerning this clonotype: This may be a read error: a much more frequent sequence differs by one nucleotide. The gene calls are TRBV18 and TRBJ2-3, with 7 nucleotides matching TRBD1. The CDR3 loop spans 15 amino acids. Germline V gene data show CDR1 as KGHSH and CDR2 as LQKENI. DNA of the CDR3: TGTGTCAGCTCAATCGAGGGGGCGAGCACAGATACGCAGTATTTT. It encodes CVSSIEGASTDTQYF. Combining the CDR3 with reference TRBV18 and TRBJ2-3 gives the whole variable domain NAGVMQNPRHLVRRRGQEARLRCSPMKGHSHVYWYRQLPEEGLKFMVYLQKENIIDESGMPKERFSAEFPKEGPSILRIQQVVRGDSAAYFCVSSIEGASTDTQYFGPGTRLTVL.

This clonotype was observed many times. The J gene is TRBJ2-3, the V gene TRBV9; D is perhaps TRBD2 (5 bases). The CDR3 sequence is 14 residues long. With 3 bases removed from V and 4 bases from J, the gap between germline ends came to 12 bases. Looked up from germline, CDR1 is SGDLS and CDR2 is YYNGEE. DNA for the CDR3: TGTGCCAGCAGCGCCAGCCTGAGGGCAGATACGCAGTATTTT. Amino acid sequence: CASSASLRADTQYF.

This clonotype was counted ten times or more. The chain combines TRBV20-1 with TRBJ2-7, with TRBD1 matching 9 bases. Germline-derived CDR1 and CDR2 are DFQATT and SNEGSKA (reference sequence). With 5 bases clipped from V and 4 bases from J, the junction kept 3 bases outside the gene matches. CDR3 length: 12 residues. CDR3 in DNA: TGCAGTGCTCGGACAGGGGAGTACGAGCAGTACTTC. Translated, it gives CSARTGEYEQYF.